This record looks at one TCR beta chain sequence and its context. The CDR3 goes on 3 residues after the read ends, and that part is filled in from the germline J gene. The record originates from a study of T cells in women clearing cervical HPV infection. Data came from immunoSEQ multiplex PCR; TCRdb stores just in-frame clones and leaves some out. The sample features 20,000 to 25,000 clones, with under 3.5% in its top ten. CDR1 DFQATT and CDR2 SNEGSKA come from the germline V gene (reference sequence). The CDR3 has 14 amino acids. J lost 4 bases, V lost 6 bases, and 8 bases had no gene match. Sequencing was done on a sample of blood buffy coat. The chain carries TRBV20-1 and TRBJ2-5; 10 bases match TRBD2. The clonotype was recovered from a woman aged 18-70 years with a cervical HPV16 infection that either progressed to CIN3+ or cleared (not recorded which). The sequenced part of the CDR3 DNA is TGCAGTGCCCCATTAAGCGGGAGGGGAGAGACC. It translates to CSAPLSGRGET. The full CDR3 sequence reads CSAPLSGRGETQYF.